The present T cell receptor beta chain was sequenced within a study of T cell repertoires in cytomegalovirus infection. Study summary: Through public TCR beta signatures, both CMV infection and matching HLA type were indicated.

In TCRdb, the reads were re-called with MiXCR into one record per CDR3 protein. Here the sample spans 200,000 or so distinct CDR3 sequences, 35% to 40% being singletons. The CDR3 runs 13 residues. V dropped 10 bases and J dropped 1 base, with 11 bases sitting between them. Germline values: CDR1 SGHVS, CDR2 FNYEAQ. This clonotype was seen a single time. Its antigen is undetermined. The rearrangement uses TRBV7-6 and TRBJ1-5; D is possibly TRBD1 (5 bases). The source is a human donor in good health (CMV status not recorded). Some clones in this sample may be carry-over from other donors' samples. Sequencing used CD8+ T cells from cultured PBMCs, obtained from culture after CMV antigen stimulation. The CDR3 nucleotides read TGTGCCACCGCCCGGGACAGCAATCAGCCCCAGCATTTT. This codes for CATARDSNQPQHF.